This T cell receptor beta chain was sequenced for a study of blood T cells in healthy people across ages. Looked up from germline, CDR1 is SGHKS and CDR2 is YYEKEE (reference sequence). The CDR3 is 15 amino acids. V dropped 3 bases and J dropped 3 bases, with 13 bases sitting between them. The authors ran a second PCR of roughly 7 to 11 cycles using a sample-barcoded 5' primer and a J-beta primer mix. TCRdb used MiXCR to reprocess the 5' RACE reads, holding one entry per CDR3 protein. The sample carries 2 million or so distinct CDR3 sequences, around half recorded once. Material for sequencing was blood. The rearrangement joins TRBV5-5 to TRBJ1-5; D is possibly TRBD1 (5 bases). The TCR comes from a middle-aged woman in good health. CDR3 protein: CASSSLGGPNQPQHF. Here the CDR3 DNA reads TGTGCCAGCAGCTCCTTGGGGGGACCCAATCAGCCCCAGCATTTT.